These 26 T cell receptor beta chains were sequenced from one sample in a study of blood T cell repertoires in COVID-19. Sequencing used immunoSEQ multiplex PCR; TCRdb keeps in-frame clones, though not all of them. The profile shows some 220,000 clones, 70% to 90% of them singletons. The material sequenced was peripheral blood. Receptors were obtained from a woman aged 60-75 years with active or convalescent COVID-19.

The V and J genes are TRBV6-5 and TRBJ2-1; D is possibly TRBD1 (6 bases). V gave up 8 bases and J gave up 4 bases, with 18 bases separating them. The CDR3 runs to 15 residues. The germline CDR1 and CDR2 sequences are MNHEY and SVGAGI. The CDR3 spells CASSRGGLEYNEQFF. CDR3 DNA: TGTGCCAGCTCCAGGGGTGGACTCGAGTACAATGAGCAGTTCTTC.

The CDR3 bases are TGTGCCAGCAGTAGGGGGGGAGTCCCCTACAATGAGCAGTTCTTC. Translated, it gives CASSRGGVPYNEQFF. The genes are TRBV6-4 and TRBJ2-1; maybe TRBD2 (7 bases). The CDR3 is 15 residues long. Germline loops: CDR1 MRHNA, CDR2 SNTAGT. Trimming cost V 5 bases and J 2 bases, with 13 bases left between them.

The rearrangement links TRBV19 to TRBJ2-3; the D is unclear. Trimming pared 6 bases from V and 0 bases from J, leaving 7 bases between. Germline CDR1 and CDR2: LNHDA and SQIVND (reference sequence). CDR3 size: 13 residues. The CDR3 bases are TGTGCCAGTAGCGGGTCTAGCACAGATACGCAGTATTTT. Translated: CASSGSSTDTQYF.

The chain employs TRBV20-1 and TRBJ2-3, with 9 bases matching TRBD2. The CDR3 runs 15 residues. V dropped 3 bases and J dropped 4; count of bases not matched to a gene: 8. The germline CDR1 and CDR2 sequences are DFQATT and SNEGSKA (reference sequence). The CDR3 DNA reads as TGCAGTGCTAGTAGTGGGACTAGCAACGCAGATACGCAGTATTTT. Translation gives CSASSGTSNADTQYF.

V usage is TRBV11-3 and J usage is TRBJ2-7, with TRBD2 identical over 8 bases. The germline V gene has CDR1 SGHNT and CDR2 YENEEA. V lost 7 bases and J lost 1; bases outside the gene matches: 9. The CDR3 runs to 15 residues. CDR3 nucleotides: TGTGCCAGCACTGACCCGGGACTAGGGTCCTACGAGCAGTACTTC. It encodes CASTDPGLGSYEQYF. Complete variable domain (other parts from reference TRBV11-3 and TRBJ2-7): EAGVVQSPRYKIIEKKQPVAFWCNPISGHNTLYWYLQNLGQGPELLIRYENEEAVDDSQLPKDRFSAERLKGVDSTLKIQPAELGDSAVYLCASTDPGLGSYEQYFGPGTRLTVT.

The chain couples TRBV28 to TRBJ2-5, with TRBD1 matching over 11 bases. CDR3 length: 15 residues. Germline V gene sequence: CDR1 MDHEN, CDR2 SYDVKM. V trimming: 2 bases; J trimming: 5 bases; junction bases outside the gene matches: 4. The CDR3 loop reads CASSLADRGLETQYF. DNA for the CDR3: TGTGCCAGCAGTTTAGCGGACAGGGGGCTTGAGACCCAGTACTTC. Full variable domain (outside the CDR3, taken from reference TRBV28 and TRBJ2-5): DVKVTQSSRYLVKRTGEKVFLECVQDMDHENMFWYRQDPGLGLRLIYFSYDVKMKEKGDIPEGYSVSREKKERFSLILESASTNQTSMYLCASSLADRGLETQYFGPGTRLLVL.

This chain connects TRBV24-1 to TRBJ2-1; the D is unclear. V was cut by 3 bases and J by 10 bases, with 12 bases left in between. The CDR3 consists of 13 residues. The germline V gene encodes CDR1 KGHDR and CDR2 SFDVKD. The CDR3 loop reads CATSDDPLREQFF. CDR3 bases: TGTGCCACCAGTGATGACCCGTTGCGGGAGCAGTTCTTC.

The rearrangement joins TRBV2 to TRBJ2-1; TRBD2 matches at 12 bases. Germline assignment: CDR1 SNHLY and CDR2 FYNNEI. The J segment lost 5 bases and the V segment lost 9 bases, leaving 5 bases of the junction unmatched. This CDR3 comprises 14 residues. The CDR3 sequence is CASLGLAGNNEQFF. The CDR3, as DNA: TGTGCCAGTCTGGGACTAGCGGGTAACAATGAGCAGTTCTTC.

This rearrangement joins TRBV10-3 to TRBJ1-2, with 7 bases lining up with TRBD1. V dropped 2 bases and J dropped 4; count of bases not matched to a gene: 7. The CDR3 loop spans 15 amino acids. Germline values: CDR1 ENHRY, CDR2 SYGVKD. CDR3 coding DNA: TGTGCCATCAGTGAGGACAGGGATGTATCCTATGGCTACACCTTC. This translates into CAISEDRDVSYGYTF.

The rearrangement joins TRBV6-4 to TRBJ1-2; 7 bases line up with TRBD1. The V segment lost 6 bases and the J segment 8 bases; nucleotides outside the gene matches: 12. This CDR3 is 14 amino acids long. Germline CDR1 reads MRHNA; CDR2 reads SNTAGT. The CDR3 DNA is TGTGCCAGCAGCGTCGACAGGGACCTAGGCGGCTACACCTTC. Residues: CASSVDRDLGGYTF.

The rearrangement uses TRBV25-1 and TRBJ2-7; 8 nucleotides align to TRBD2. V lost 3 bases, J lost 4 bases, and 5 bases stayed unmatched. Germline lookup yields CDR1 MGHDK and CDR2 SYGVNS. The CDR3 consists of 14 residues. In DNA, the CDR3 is TGTGCCAGCAGTGACCCCGGGGGGGGATACGAGCAGTACTTC. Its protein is CASSDPGGGYEQYF.

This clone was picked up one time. This CDR3 is CASSLRGFTEAFF. CDR3 nucleotide sequence: TGTGCCAGCAGCTTAAGGGGTTTCACTGAAGCTTTCTTT. The V and J genes are TRBV7-2 and TRBJ1-1; D possibly corresponds to TRBD1 (5 bases). This CDR3 has 13 residues. The germline V gene encodes CDR1 SGHTA and CDR2 FQGNSA. Trimming removed 2 bases at V and 4 bases at J, with 8 bases between.

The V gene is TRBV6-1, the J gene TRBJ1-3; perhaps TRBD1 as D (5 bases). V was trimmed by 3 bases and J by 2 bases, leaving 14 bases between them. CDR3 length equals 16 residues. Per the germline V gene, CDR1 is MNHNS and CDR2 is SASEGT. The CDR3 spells CASSEGWTRAGNTIYF. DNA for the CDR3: TGTGCCAGCAGTGAGGGCTGGACAAGGGCTGGAAACACCATATATTTT.

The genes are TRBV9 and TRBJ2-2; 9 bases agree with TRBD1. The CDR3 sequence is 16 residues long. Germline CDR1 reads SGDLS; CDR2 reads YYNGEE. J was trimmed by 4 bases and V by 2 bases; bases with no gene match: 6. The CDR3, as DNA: TGTGCCAGCAGCGTCCTGGGGGACAGGGCCACCGGGGAGCTGTTTTTT. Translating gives CASSVLGDRATGELFF.

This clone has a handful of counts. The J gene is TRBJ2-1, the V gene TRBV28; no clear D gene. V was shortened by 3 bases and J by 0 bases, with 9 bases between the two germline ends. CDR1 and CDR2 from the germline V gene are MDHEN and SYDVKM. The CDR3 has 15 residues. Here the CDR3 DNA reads TGTGCCAGCAGTTTCTTACGCAGCTCCTACAATGAGCAGTTCTTC. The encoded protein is CASSFLRSSYNEQFF.

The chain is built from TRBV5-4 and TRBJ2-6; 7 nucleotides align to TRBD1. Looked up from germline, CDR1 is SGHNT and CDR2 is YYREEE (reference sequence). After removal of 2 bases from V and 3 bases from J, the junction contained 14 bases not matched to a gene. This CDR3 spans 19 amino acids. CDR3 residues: CASSFPPYRGPLGANVLTF. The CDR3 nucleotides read TGTGCCAGCAGCTTCCCCCCCTACAGGGGACCTCTTGGGGCCAACGTCCTGACTTTC.

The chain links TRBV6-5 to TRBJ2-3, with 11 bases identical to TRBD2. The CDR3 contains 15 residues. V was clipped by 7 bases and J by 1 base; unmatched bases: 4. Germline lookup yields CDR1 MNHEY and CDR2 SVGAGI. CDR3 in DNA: TGTGCCAGCAACAATAGCGGGAGGGGCACAGATACGCAGTATTTT. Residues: CASNNSGRGTDTQYF.

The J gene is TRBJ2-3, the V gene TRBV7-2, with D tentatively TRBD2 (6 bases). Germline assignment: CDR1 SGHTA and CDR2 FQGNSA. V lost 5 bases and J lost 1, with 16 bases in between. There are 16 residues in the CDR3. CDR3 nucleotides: TGTGCCAGCAGCCTCCCCCCTAGCGTTCGCACAGATACGCAGTATTTT. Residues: CASSLPPSVRTDTQYF.

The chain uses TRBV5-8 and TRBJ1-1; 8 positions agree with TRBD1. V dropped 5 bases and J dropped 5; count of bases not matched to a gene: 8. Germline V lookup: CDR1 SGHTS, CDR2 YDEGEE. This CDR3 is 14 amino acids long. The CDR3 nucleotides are TGTGCCAGCAGAATCGGACAGGGTTGGACTGAAGCTTTCTTT. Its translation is CASRIGQGWTEAFF.

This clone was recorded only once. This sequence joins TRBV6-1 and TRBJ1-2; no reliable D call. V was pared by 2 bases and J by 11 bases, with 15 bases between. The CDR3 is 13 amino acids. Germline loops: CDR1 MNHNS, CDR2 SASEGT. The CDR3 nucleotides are TGTGCCAGCAGTGAATTTGACTGGCTGGGTTACACCTTC. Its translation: CASSEFDWLGYTF.

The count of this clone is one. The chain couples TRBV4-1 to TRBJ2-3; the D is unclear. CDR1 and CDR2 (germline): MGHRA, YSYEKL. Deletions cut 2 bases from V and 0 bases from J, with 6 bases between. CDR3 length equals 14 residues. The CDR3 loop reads CASSQYFSTDTQYF. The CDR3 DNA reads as TGCGCCAGCAGCCAATACTTTAGCACAGATACGCAGTATTTT.

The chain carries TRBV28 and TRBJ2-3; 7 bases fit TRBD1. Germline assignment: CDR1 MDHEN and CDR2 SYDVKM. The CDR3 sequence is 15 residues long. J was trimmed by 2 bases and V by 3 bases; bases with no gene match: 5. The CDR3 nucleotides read TGTGCCAGCAGTTTCGGACAGGTCGACACAGATACGCAGTATTTT. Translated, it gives CASSFGQVDTDTQYF.

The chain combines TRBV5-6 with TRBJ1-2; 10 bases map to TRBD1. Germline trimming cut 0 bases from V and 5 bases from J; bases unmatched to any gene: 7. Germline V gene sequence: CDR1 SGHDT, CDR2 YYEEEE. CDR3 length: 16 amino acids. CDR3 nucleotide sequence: TGTGCCAGCAGCTTGGCCTCACCGGACAGGGGGTATGGCTACACCTTC. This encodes CASSLASPDRGYGYTF.

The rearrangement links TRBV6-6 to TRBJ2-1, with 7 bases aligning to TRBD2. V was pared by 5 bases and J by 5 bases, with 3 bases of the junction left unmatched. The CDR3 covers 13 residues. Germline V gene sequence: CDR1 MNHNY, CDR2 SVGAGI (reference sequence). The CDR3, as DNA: TGTGCCAGCAGTCCCAGCGGGGACAATGAGCAGTTCTTC. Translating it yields CASSPSGDNEQFF.

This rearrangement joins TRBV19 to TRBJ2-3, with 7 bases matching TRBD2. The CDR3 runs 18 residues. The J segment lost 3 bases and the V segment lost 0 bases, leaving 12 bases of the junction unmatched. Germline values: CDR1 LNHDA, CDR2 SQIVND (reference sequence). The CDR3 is CASSIDPPSGDETDTQYF. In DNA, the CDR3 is TGTGCCAGTAGTATAGATCCGCCTAGCGGAGACGAAACAGATACGCAGTATTTT.

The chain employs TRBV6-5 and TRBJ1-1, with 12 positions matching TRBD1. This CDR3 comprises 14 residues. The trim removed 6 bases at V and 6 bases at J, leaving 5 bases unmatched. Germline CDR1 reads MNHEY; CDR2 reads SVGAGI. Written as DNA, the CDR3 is TGTGCCAGCAGGACTGGGACAGGGGGCGCTGAAGCTTTCTTT. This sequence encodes CASRTGTGGAEAFF.